Listed below are T cell receptor beta chains from one sample, sequenced in a study of STAT3 mutations in large granular lymphocyte leukemia. Data came from immunoSEQ multiplex PCR; TCRdb stores just in-frame clones and leaves some out. The sample lists around 33,000 clones, 60% to 85% seen once, with 30% in the top ten. Sequenced: peripheral blood mononuclear cells. These receptors were collected from a woman between 45 and 60 years old with T-cell large granular lymphocyte leukemia. Some clones in this sample may be carry-over from other donors' samples. Both conserved end residues are trimmed from each CDR3. Each record gives: J gene, V gene, clone size, CDR3 protein. Clone size is not always given. Where it is, it says once, few, many or a class for expanded clones.

J gene: TRBJ2-2; V gene: TRBV2; clone size: few; CDR3 protein: ASSGLLAVGELF
J gene: TRBJ2-7; V gene: TRBV20-1; clone size: .; CDR3 protein: SALGPYEQY
J gene: TRBJ1-1; V gene: TRBV6-6; clone size: once; CDR3 protein: ASSYPGGRTEAF
J gene: TRBJ1-4; V gene: TRBV18; clone size: .; CDR3 protein: ASSPRDSINEKLF
J gene: TRBJ2-5; V gene: TRBV7-9; clone size: .; CDR3 protein: ASSFGAGETQY
J gene: TRBJ2-5; V gene: TRBV7-9; clone size: .; CDR3 protein: ASSLARYETQY
J gene: TRBJ2-5; V gene: TRBV9; clone size: .; CDR3 protein: ASSPPGLETQY
J gene: TRBJ1-5; V gene: TRBV28; clone size: medium-sized; CDR3 protein: ASREEGRAGQPQH
J gene: TRBJ2-1; V gene: TRBV19; clone size: .; CDR3 protein: ASSPGLAGGNEQF
J gene: TRBJ1-1; V gene: TRBV18; clone size: .; CDR3 protein: ASSRRDSRGTEAF
J gene: TRBJ1-1; V gene: TRBV5-1; clone size: .; CDR3 protein: ASSLKSGRMNTEAF
J gene: TRBJ1-2; V gene: TRBV4-3; clone size: once; CDR3 protein: ASSHGLAGGAFYGYT
J gene: TRBJ1-2; V gene: TRBV4-3; clone size: .; CDR3 protein: ASSEYRGTNYGYT
J gene: TRBJ2-1; V gene: TRBV15; clone size: .; CDR3 protein: ATRGRGASGLNEQF
J gene: TRBJ2-2; V gene: TRBV9; clone size: few; CDR3 protein: ASSVVIGTGELF
J gene: TRBJ1-1; V gene: TRBV28; clone size: once; CDR3 protein: ASSYRQGVGTEAF
J gene: TRBJ1-1; V gene: TRBV5-1; clone size: .; CDR3 protein: ASSPSKGNTEAF
J gene: TRBJ2-2; V gene: TRBV4-1; clone size: .; CDR3 protein: ASSQDWGTSNTGELF
J gene: TRBJ2-2; V gene: TRBV19; clone size: .; CDR3 protein: ASSIAGLGTGELF
J gene: TRBJ1-1; V gene: TRBV9; clone size: .; CDR3 protein: ASSPLSGPRNTEAF
J gene: TRBJ2-3; V gene: TRBV5-1; clone size: .; CDR3 protein: ASSLDGTPDTQY
J gene: TRBJ2-7; V gene: TRBV7-6; clone size: .; CDR3 protein: ASSAYSTSGVSYEQY
J gene: TRBJ1-2; V gene: TRBV30; clone size: .; CDR3 protein: AWRPDRGNYGYT
J gene: TRBJ2-5; V gene: TRBV12-5; clone size: once; CDR3 protein: ASGPSYQETQY
J gene: TRBJ1-5; V gene: TRBV27; clone size: few; CDR3 protein: ASSLGQGSQPQH
J gene: TRBJ2-7; V gene: TRBV30; clone size: .; CDR3 protein: ACSRLAGYYEQY
J gene: TRBJ2-3; V gene: TRBV28; clone size: once; CDR3 protein: ASRSGLAGILSTDTQY
J gene: TRBJ1-2; V gene: TRBV5-5; clone size: .; CDR3 protein: ASSPTGTGVGYT
J gene: TRBJ2-3; V gene: TRBV18; clone size: once; CDR3 protein: ASSPFAEGPDTQY
J gene: TRBJ2-6; V gene: TRBV6-5; clone size: .; CDR3 protein: ASSYMVGAGANVLT
J gene: TRBJ1-2; V gene: TRBV2; clone size: .; CDR3 protein: ASRTGGGGYT
J gene: TRBJ2-6; V gene: TRBV6-1; clone size: few; CDR3 protein: ASRQDGSGANVLT
J gene: TRBJ2-7; V gene: TRBV5-4; clone size: .; CDR3 protein: ASSLGTSDYEQY
J gene: TRBJ2-7; V gene: TRBV5-4; clone size: .; CDR3 protein: ASSSDRRGSYEQY
J gene: TRBJ1-1; V gene: TRBV5-1; clone size: .; CDR3 protein: ASSPTEGTEAF
J gene: TRBJ1-1; V gene: TRBV5-3; clone size: .; CDR3 protein: ARSLRGETTEAF
J gene: TRBJ1-2; V gene: TRBV27; clone size: .; CDR3 protein: ASSPLTGGLYGYT
J gene: TRBJ1-5; V gene: TRBV28; clone size: .; CDR3 protein: ASSLGRDPH
J gene: TRBJ2-7; V gene: TRBV19; clone size: .; CDR3 protein: ASSMGGALEQY
J gene: TRBJ1-3; V gene: TRBV18; clone size: .; CDR3 protein: ASSPDSSGNTIY